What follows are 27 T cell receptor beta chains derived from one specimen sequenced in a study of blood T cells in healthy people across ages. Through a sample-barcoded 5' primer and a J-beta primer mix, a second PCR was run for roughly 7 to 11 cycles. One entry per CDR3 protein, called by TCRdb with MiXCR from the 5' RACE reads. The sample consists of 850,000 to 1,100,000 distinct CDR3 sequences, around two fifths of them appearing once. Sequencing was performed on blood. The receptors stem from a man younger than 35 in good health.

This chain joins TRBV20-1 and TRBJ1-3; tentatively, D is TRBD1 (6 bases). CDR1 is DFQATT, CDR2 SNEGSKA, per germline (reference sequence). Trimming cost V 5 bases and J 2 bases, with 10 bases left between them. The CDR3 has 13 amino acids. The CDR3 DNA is TGCAGTGCTCTGACAGGCACTGGAAACACCATATATTTT. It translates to CSALTGTGNTIYF.

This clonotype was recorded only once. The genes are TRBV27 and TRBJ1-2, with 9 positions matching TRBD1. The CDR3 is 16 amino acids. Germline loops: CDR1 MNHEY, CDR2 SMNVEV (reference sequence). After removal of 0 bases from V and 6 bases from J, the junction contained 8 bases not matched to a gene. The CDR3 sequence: CASSLSGTGGFDGYTF. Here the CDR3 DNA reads TGTGCCAGCAGTTTATCAGGAACAGGGGGCTTTGATGGCTACACCTTC.

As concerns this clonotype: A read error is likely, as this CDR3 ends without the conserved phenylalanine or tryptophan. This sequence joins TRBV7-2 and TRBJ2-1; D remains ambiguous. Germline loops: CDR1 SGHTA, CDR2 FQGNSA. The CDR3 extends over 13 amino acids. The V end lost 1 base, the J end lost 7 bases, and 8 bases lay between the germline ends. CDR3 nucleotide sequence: TGTACCAGCAGCTTAGTGTATACGAATGAGCAGTTCTTA. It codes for CTSSLVYTNEQFL.

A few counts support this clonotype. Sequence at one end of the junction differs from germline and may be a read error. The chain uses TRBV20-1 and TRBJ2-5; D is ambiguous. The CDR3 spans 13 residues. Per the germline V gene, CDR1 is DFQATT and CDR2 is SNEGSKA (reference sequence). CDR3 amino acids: CSARLDLQQTQYF. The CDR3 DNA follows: TGCAGTGCTAGACTGGACCTCCAACAGACCCAGTACTTC.

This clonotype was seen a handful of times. The CDR3, as DNA: TGTGCCAGCAGTTACTCGAAGGGCCAGGGGAGGGATGGCTACACCTTC. It encodes CASSYSKGQGRDGYTF. This sequence joins TRBV6-6 and TRBJ1-2; the D gene is possibly TRBD1 (6 bases). This CDR3 contains 16 residues. V lost 0 bases, J lost 6 bases, and 17 bases lay in between. CDR1 MNHNY and CDR2 SVGAGI come from the germline V gene (reference sequence).

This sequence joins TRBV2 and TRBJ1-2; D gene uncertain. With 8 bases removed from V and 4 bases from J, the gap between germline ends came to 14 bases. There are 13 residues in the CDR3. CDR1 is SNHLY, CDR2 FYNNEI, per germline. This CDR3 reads CASCQLLGYGYTF. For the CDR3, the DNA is TGTGCCAGCTGCCAATTGTTGGGCTATGGCTACACCTTC.

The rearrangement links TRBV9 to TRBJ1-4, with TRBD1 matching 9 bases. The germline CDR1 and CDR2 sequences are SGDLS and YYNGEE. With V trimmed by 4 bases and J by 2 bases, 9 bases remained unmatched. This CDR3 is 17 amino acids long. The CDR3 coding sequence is TGTGCCAGCAGCCCACGACAGGGGGGTTTGACTAATGAAAAACTGTTTTTT. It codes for CASSPRQGGLTNEKLFF. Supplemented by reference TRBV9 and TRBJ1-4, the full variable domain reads DSGVTQTPKHLITATGQRVTLRCSPRSGDLSVYWYQQSLDQGLQFLIQYYNGEERAKGNILERFSAQQFPDLHSELNLSSLELGDSALYFCASSPRQGGLTNEKLFFGSGTQLSVL.

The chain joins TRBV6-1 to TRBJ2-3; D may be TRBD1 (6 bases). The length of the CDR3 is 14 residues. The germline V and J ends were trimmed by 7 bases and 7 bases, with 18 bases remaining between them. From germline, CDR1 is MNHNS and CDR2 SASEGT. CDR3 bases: TGTGCCAGCATTCCGACCAGACAGGATAATACGCAGTATTTT. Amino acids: CASIPTRQDNTQYF.

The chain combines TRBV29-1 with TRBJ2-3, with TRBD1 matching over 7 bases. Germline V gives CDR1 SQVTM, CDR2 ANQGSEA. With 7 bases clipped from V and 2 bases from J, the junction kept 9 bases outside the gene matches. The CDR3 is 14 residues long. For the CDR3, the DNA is TGCAGCGCCGAAAAGGGGGCGCCCACAGATACGCAGTATTTT. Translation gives CSAEKGAPTDTQYF.

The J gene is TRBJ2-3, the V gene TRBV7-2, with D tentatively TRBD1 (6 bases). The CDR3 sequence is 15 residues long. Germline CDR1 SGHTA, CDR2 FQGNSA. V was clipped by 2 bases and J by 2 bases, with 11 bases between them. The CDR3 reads CASSLRGRHTDTQYF. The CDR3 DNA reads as TGTGCCAGCAGCTTAAGGGGGAGACACACAGATACGCAGTATTTT.

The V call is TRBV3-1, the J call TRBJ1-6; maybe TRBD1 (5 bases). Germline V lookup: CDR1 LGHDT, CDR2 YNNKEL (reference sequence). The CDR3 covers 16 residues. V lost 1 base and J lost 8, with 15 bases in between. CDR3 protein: CASSQALGGDYSPLHF. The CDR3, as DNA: TGTGCCAGCAGCCAAGCATTGGGGGGGGATTATTCACCCCTCCACTTT.

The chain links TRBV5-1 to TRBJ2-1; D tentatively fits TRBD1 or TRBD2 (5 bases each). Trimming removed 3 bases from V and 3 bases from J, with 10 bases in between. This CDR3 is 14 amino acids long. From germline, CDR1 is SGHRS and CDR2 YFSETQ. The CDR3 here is CASSYRSGYNEQFF. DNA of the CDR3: TGCGCCAGCAGCTACAGGAGCGGCTACAATGAGCAGTTCTTC. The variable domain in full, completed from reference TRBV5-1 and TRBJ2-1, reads KAGVTQTPRYLIKTRGQQVTLSCSPISGHRSVSWYQQTPGQGLQFLFEYFSETQRNKGNFPGRFSGRQFSNSRSEMNVSTLELGDSALYLCASSYRSGYNEQFFGPGTRLTVL.

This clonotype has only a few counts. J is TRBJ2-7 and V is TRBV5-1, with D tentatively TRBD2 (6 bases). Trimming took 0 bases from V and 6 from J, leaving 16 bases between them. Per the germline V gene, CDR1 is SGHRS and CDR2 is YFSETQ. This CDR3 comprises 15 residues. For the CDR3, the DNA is TGCGCCAGCAGCTTGGCCCCGGAGGGCCCTTTCGAGCAGTACTTC. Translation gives CASSLAPEGPFEQYF.

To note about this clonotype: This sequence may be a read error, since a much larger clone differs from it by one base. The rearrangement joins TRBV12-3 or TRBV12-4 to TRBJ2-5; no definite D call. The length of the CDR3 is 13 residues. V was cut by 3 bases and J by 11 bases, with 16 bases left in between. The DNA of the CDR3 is TGTGCCAGCAGTTTCAGGCAGTTAAATGAGCAGTACTTC. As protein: CASSFRQLNEQYF.

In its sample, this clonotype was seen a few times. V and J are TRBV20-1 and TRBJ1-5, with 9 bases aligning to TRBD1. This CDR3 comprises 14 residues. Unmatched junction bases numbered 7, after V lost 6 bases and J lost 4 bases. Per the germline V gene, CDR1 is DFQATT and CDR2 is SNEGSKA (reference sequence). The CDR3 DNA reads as TGCAGTGCCAACCGAGACAGGGGGAATCAGCCCCAGCATTTT. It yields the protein CSANRDRGNQPQHF.

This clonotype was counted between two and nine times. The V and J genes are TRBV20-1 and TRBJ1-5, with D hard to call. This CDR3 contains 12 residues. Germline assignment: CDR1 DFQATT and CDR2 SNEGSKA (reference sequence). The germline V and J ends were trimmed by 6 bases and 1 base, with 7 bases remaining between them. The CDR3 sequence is CSAVESNQPQHF. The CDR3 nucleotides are TGCAGTGCGGTAGAGAGCAATCAGCCCCAGCATTTT.

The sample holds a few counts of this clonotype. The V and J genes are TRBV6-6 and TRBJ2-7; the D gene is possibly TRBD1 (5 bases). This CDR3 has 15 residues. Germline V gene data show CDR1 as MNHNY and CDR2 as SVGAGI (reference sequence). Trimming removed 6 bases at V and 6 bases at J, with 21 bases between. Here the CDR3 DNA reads TGTGCCAGCAGCTCGGTAGGGGCTTATAGGGCCGAGCAGTACTTC. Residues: CASSSVGAYRAEQYF.

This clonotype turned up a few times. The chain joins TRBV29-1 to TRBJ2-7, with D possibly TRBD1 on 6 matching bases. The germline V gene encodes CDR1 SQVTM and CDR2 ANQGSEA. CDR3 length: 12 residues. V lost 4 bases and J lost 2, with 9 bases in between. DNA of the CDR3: TGCAGCGTTGGGGACATTACCTACGAGCAGTACTTC. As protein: CSVGDITYEQYF.

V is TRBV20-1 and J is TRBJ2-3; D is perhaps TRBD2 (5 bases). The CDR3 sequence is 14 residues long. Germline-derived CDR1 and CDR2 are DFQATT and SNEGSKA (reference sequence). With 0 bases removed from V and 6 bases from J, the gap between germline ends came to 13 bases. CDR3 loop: CSARDFSEADTQYF. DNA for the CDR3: TGCAGTGCTAGAGATTTCTCGGAGGCGGATACGCAGTATTTT.

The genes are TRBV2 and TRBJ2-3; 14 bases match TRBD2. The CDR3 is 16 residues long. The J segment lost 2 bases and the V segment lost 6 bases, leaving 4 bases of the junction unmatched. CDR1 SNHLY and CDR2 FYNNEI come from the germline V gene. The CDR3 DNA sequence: TGTGCCAGCAGGACGACTAGCGGGGGGGCCACAGATACGCAGTATTTT. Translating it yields CASRTTSGGATDTQYF.

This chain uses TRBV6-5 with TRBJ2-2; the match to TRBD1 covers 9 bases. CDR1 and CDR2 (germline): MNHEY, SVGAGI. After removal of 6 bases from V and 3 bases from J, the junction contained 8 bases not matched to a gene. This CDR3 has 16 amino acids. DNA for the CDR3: TGTGCCAGCAGCTGGACAGGGGCCATATACACCGGGGAGCTGTTTTTT. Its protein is CASSWTGAIYTGELFF.

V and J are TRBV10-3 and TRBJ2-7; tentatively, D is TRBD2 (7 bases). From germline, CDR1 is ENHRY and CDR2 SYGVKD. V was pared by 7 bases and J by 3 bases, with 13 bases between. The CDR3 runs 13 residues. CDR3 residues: CAITGGPDYEQYF. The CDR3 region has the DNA TGTGCCATCACCGGGGGGCCCGACTACGAGCAGTACTTC.

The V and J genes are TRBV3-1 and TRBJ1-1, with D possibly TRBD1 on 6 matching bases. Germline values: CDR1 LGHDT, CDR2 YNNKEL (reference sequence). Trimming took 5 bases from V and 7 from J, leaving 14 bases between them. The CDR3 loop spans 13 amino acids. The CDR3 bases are TGTGCCAGCAGCACAACAGGGAAGCGTGAAGCTTTCTTT. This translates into CASSTTGKREAFF.

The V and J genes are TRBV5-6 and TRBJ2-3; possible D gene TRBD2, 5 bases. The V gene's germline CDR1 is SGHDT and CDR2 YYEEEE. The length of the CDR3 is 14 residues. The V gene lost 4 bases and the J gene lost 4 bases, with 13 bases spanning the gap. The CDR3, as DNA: TGTGCCAGCAGCACTCCGACCGGGGCAGATACGCAGTATTTT. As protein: CASSTPTGADTQYF.

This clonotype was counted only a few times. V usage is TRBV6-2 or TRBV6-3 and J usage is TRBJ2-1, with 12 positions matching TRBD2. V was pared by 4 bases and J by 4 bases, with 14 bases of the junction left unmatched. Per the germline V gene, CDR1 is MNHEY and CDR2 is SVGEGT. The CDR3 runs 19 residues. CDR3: CASSFTGLAGSAAYNEQFF. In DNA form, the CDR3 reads TGTGCCAGCAGTTTCACTGGACTAGCGGGGTCCGCCGCTTACAATGAGCAGTTCTTC.

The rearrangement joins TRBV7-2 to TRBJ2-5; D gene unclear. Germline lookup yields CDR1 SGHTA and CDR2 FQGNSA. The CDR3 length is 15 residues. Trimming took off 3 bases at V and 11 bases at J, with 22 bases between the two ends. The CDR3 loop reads CASSFSKRSYNEQYF. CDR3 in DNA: TGTGCCAGCAGCTTTTCCAAACGATCCTACAATGAGCAGTACTTC. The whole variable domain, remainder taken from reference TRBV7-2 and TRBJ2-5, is GAGVSQSPSNKVTEKGKDVELRCDPISGHTALYWYRQSLGQGLEFLIYFQGNSAPDKSGLPSDRFSAERTGGSVSTLTIQRTQQEDSAVYLCASSFSKRSYNEQYFGPGTRLLVL.

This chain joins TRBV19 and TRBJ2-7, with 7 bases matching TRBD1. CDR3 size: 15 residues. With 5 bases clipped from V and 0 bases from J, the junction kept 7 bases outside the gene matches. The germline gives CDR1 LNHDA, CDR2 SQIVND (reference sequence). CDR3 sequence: CASSVTTGSSYEQYF. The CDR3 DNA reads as TGTGCCAGTAGTGTGACGACAGGGAGCTCCTACGAGCAGTACTTC.